The rows below give T cell receptor beta chains drawn from one sample of a study of cytomegalovirus exposure and HLA in healthy donors. Libraries were prepared by immunoSEQ multiplex PCR; TCRdb keeps only in-frame clonotypes and omits some of them. The sample has 55,000 to 80,000 clones, approximately 67% seen once; the top ten hold 2% to 2.5%. Sequenced sample: PBMCs. These receptors were taken from a woman under 40 in good health and CMV-seronegative. Each CDR3 is given with its conserved first and last residue. The D gene is left open where the match is weak. The listing skips clone size in some rows; elsewhere it reads once, few, many or a size class.

clone_size	v_call	j_call	d_call	cdr3_aa	cdr3_nt
once	TRBV25-1	TRBJ2-3	-	CASSYPGSTDTQYF	TGTGCCAGCAGTTACCCAGGGAGCACAGATACGCAGTATTTT
-	TRBV7-3	TRBJ2-1	TRBD2	CASSQNPGLAGGDNEQFF	TGTGCCAGCAGTCAGAACCCGGGACTAGCGGGGGGGGACAATGAGCAGTTCTTC
few	TRBV5-1	TRBJ2-7	TRBD1	CASSLTTGTYEQYF	TGCGCCAGCAGCTTGACGACAGGGACCTACGAGCAGTACTTC
-	TRBV28	TRBJ1-5	-	CASSRGGSNQPQHF	TGTGCCAGCAGCCGGGGGGGTAGCAATCAGCCCCAGCATTTT
-	TRBV7-2	TRBJ1-5	-	CASSGRGGGNQPQHF	TGTGCCAGCAGCGGCCGGGGGGGAGGCAATCAGCCCCAGCATTTT
-	TRBV5-5	TRBJ2-1	TRBD2	CASSLAGGQDNEQFF	TGTGCCAGCAGTTTAGCGGGGGGGCAAGACAATGAGCAGTTCTTC
-	TRBV6-1	TRBJ1-2	-	CASSQTANYGYTF	TGTGCCAGCAGTCAGACAGCTAACTATGGCTACACCTTC
-	TRBV6-5	TRBJ2-7	-	CASSYRGVGYEQYF	TGTGCCAGCAGTTACCGCGGAGTTGGATACGAGCAGTACTTC
-	TRBV4-2	TRBJ1-2	TRBD1	CASSQVTGTGGPYGYTF	TGTGCCAGCAGCCAAGTTACCGGGACAGGGGGCCCCTATGGCTACACCTTC
-	TRBV6-6	TRBJ1-1	-	CASSLTGKNTEAFF	TGTGCCAGCAGTTTAACAGGGAAAAACACTGAAGCTTTCTTT
-	TRBV18	TRBJ2-3	-	CAGSPFGTDTQYF	TGTGCCGGCTCACCGTTCGGGACAGATACGCAGTATTTT
-	TRBV6-5	TRBJ2-1	-	CASRESGDNEQFF	TGTGCCAGCAGAGAATCAGGGGACAATGAGCAGTTCTTC
-	TRBV5-1	TRBJ2-5	TRBD1	CASSPGTDKETQYF	TGCGCCAGCAGCCCTGGGACAGATAAAGAGACCCAGTACTTC
few	TRBV5-4	TRBJ2-7	-	CASSSMTVIYEQYF	TGTGCCAGCAGCTCAATGACAGTAATCTACGAGCAGTACTTC
-	TRBV19	TRBJ2-1	TRBD1	CASSIVQGSSYNEQFF	TGTGCCAGTAGTATAGTACAGGGGAGCTCCTACAATGAGCAGTTCTTC
-	TRBV7-3	TRBJ1-1	-	CASSLEAENTEAFF	TGTGCCAGCAGCTTAGAGGCAGAGAACACTGAAGCTTTCTTT
few	TRBV28	TRBJ2-7	-	CASSRRRPSYEQYF	TGTGCCAGCAGCAGACGCAGGCCATCCTACGAGCAGTACTTC
once	TRBV13	TRBJ2-7	TRBD2	CASRSTSGYEQYF	TGTGCCAGCAGGTCCACTAGCGGCTACGAGCAGTACTTC
-	TRBV19	TRBJ2-3	TRBD2	CASSIGGGWYTDTQYF	TGTGCCAGTAGTATTGGGGGAGGGTGGTACACAGATACGCAGTATTTT
-	TRBV4-1	TRBJ2-3	TRBD2	CASSRGLAGHLTDTQYF	TGCGCCAGCAGCCGAGGACTAGCGGGGCACCTCACAGATACGCAGTACTTT
-	TRBV4-2	TRBJ1-2	-	CASSAGGFSNGYTF	TGTGCCAGCAGCGCCGGGGGGTTTAGCAATGGCTACACCTTC
-	TRBV4-3	TRBJ2-2	-	CASSHFDSSNTGELFF	TGCGCCAGCAGCCACTTTGACAGCTCGAACACCGGGGAGCTGTTTTTT
-	TRBV10-2	TRBJ1-1	TRBD1	CASRSTGYVTEAFF	TGCGCCAGCAGGTCGACAGGGTATGTCACTGAAGCTTTCTTT
-	TRBV28	TRBJ2-5	TRBD1	CASSFGTGAGEETQYF	TGTGCCAGCAGTTTTGGGACAGGGGCCGGGGAAGAGACCCAGTACTTC
-	TRBV5-3	TRBJ2-1	-	CARSPGGRNEQFF	TGTGCCAGAAGCCCCGGGGGACGGAATGAGCAGTTCTTC
-	TRBV9	TRBJ1-2	TRBD1	CASSVGRQGRGYTF	TGTGCCAGCAGCGTAGGAAGACAGGGCCGGGGCTACACCTTC
-	TRBV5-6	TRBJ2-7	-	CASSSTTGDYEQYF	TGTGCCAGCAGCTCTACGACAGGTGACTACGAGCAGTACTTC
-	TRBV7-2	TRBJ1-2	TRBD1	CASSSPGQVGYTF	TGTGCCAGCAGCTCCCCGGGACAGGTTGGCTACACCTTC
few	TRBV2	TRBJ2-3	-	CASSGDSPANTQYF	TGTGCCAGCAGTGGGGACTCTCCGGCGAATACGCAGTATTTT
-	TRBV28	TRBJ2-7	-	CASSSLTYEQYF	TGTGCCAGCAGTTCACTAACCTACGAGCAGTACTTC
-	TRBV4-1	TRBJ2-1	TRBD2	CASSQDMKRGLQVDEQFF	TGCGCCAGCAGCCAAGATATGAAGCGGGGGCTCCAGGTCGATGAGCAGTTCTTC
-	TRBV11-3	TRBJ2-7	TRBD2	CASSLGGGGLAYEQYF	TGTGCCAGCAGCTTGGGCGGTGGGGGACTAGCTTACGAGCAGTACTTC
-	TRBV2	TRBJ2-6	TRBD1	CATRTGWSGANVLTF	TGTGCCACCAGGACAGGGTGGTCTGGGGCCAACGTCCTGACTTTC
few	TRBV6-5	TRBJ2-7	TRBD2	CASGSGGYEQYF	TGTGCCAGCGGTAGCGGGGGCTACGAGCAGTACTTC
-	TRBV5-6	TRBJ2-3	TRBD2	CASSLGLAGGRDTQYF	TGTGCCAGCAGCTTGGGGCTAGCGGGGGGGCGGGATACGCAGTATTTT
once	TRBV4-3	TRBJ1-5	TRBD1	CASSLRQGPGQPQHF	TGCGCCAGCAGCCTTCGACAGGGCCCAGGGCAGCCCCAGCATTTT
-	TRBV4-1	TRBJ2-2	TRBD1	CASSQARRTGANTGELFF	TGCGCCAGCAGCCAAGCTCGCAGGACAGGGGCTAACACCGGGGAGCTGTTTTTT
once	TRBV4-1	TRBJ2-7	-	CASSQDSGQTYEQYF	TGCGCCAGCAGCCAAGATTCCGGACAGACCTACGAGCAGTACTTC
-	TRBV6-4	TRBJ2-5	-	CASTLQGPAETQYF	TGTGCCAGCACCCTACAGGGACCCGCAGAGACCCAGTACTTC
-	TRBV29-1	TRBJ2-2	-	CSVVKGGGNTGELFF	TGCAGCGTTGTTAAAGGGGGGGGGAACACCGGGGAGCTGTTTTTT
-	TRBV18	TRBJ2-7	-	CASSPETQTYEQYF	TGTGCCAGCTCACCAGAGACTCAGACCTACGAGCAGTACTTC
-	TRBV14	TRBJ1-1	TRBD1	CASRPTGSLSTEAFF	TGTGCCAGCAGACCGACAGGGTCCCTGAGCACTGAAGCTTTCTTT
-	TRBV6-6	TRBJ2-3	TRBD2	CASRSSSGGAADTQYF	TGTGCCAGCAGGTCTTCAAGCGGGGGGGCCGCCGATACGCAGTATTTT
-	TRBV9	TRBJ2-3	TRBD2	CASSPQRGHPADTQYF	TGTGCCAGCAGCCCCCAGCGGGGGCACCCCGCAGATACGCAGTATTTT
few	TRBV21-1	TRBJ2-7	-	CASTLKIRGYVGREQYF	TGTGCCAGCACCCTAAAGATCAGGGGATATGTCGGCCGCGAGCAGTACTTC
-	TRBV27	TRBJ2-7	-	CASSLKEKTAYEQYF	TGTGCCAGCAGTTTAAAGGAGAAGACGGCCTACGAGCAGTACTTC
-	TRBV7-2	TRBJ2-7	TRBD2	CASSLPLAGGSSYEQYF	TGTGCCAGCAGCTTACCACTAGCGGGGGGCAGCTCCTACGAGCAGTACTTC
-	TRBV7-9	TRBJ1-5	TRBD1	CASSMTGDQPQHF	TGTGCCAGCAGCATGACAGGGGATCAGCCCCAGCATTTT
-	TRBV2	TRBJ1-4	-	CASSEDSGLGYEKLFF	TGTGCCAGCAGTGAAGACAGTGGGTTGGGTTATGAAAAACTGTTTTTT
once	TRBV6-4	TRBJ2-1	-	CASSEEGRSYNEQFF	TGTGCCAGCAGTGAGGAGGGAAGGTCCTACAATGAGCAGTTCTTC
-	TRBV6-6	TRBJ2-7	TRBD1	CASSLLRQGAGEQYF	TGTGCCAGCAGTTTATTGCGACAGGGGGCGGGCGAGCAGTACTTC
-	TRBV7-8	TRBJ2-5	TRBD2	CASSLVGSGDQETQYF	TGTGCCAGCAGCTTAGTTGGTAGCGGGGACCAAGAGACCCAGTACTTC
-	TRBV29-1	TRBJ2-7	-	CSAQGIGSYEQYF	TGCAGCGCTCAGGGGATTGGGTCCTACGAGCAGTACTTC
-	TRBV7-9	TRBJ2-7	-	CASSQGGFWDNPYEQYF	TGTGCCAGCAGCCAGGGGGGTTTCTGGGATAACCCCTACGAGCAGTACTTC
few	TRBV11-2	TRBJ1-6	TRBD1	CASSHGTGGIKVGGSPLHF	TGTGCCAGCAGCCACGGGACAGGGGGCATCAAAGTCGGGGGTTCACCCCTCCACTTT